This T cell receptor beta chain was recovered during a study of blood T cell repertoires in COVID-19. Across the study: Sample material is recorded as cDNA or gDNA derived from T cells, B-cell-depleted T cells, or PBMCs.

V was trimmed by 8 bases and J by 2 bases, leaving 16 bases between them. Germline V CDR1 and CDR2: SGHVS, FQNEAQ. The CDR3 runs to 14 residues. In the study's own analysis: How many nucleated cells were present was estimated from reference gene primer amplification. TCRdb's copy holds only in-frame clones and misses some; the assay was immunoSEQ multiplex PCR. The V and J calls and clone size come from that table; D and trimming were worked out from the DNA. The profile shows approximately 170,000 clones, 86% of them singletons. The J gene is TRBJ2-7, the V gene TRBV7-8; perhaps TRBD2 as D (6 bases). The source of this sequence is a man between 65 and 85 years old with acute or convalescent COVID-19. Material for sequencing was peripheral blood. The CDR3 protein is CASRRGGGAYEQYF. CDR3 bases: TGTGCCAGCCGTAGGGGAGGAGGTGCCTACGAGCAGTACTTC.